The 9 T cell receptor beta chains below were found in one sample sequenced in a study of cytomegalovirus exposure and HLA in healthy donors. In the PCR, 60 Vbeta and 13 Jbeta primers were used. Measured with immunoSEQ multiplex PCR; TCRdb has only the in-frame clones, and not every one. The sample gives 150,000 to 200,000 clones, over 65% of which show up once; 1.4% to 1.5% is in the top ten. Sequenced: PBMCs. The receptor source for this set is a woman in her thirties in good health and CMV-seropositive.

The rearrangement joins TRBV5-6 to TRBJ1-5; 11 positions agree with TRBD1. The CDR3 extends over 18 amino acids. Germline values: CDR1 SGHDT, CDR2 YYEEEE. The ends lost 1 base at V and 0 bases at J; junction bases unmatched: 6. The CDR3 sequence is CASSLWTGGWGSNQPQHF. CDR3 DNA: TGTGCCAGCAGCTTGTGGACAGGGGGCTGGGGTAGCAATCAGCCCCAGCATTTT.

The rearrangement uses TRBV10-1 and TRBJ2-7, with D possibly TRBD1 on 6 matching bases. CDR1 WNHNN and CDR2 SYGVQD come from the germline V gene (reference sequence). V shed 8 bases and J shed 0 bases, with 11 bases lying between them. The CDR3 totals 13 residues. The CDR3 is CASQPGHSYEQYF. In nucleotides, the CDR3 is TGCGCCAGCCAACCGGGACACTCCTACGAGCAGTACTTC.

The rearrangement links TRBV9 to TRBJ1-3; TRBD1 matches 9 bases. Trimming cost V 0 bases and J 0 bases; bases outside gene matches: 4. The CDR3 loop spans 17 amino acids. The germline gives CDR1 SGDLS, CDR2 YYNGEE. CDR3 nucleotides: TGTGCCAGCAGCGTAGCGGGGACAGGGTCCTCTGGAAACACCATATATTTT. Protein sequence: CASSVAGTGSSGNTIYF.

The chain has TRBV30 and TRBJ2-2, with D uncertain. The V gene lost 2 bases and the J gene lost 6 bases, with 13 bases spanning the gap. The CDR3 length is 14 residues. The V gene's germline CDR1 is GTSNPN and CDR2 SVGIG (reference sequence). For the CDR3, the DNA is TGTGCCTGGAGTCGTACCACCTTAGCCGGGGAGCTGTTTTTT. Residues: CAWSRTTLAGELFF.

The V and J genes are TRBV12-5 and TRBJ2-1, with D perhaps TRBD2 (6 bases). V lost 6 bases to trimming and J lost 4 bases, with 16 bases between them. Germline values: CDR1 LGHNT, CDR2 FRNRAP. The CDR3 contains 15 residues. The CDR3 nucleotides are TGTGCTAGTGGGCCCCTATTAGCGGAATACAATGAGCAGTTCTTC. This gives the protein CASGPLLAEYNEQFF.

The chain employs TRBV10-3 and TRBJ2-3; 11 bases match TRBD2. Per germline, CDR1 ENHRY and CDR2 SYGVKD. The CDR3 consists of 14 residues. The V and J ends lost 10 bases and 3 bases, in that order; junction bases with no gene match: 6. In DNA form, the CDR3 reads TGTGCCACTTTAACTAGCGGGAGAACAGATACGCAGTATTTT. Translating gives CATLTSGRTDTQYF.

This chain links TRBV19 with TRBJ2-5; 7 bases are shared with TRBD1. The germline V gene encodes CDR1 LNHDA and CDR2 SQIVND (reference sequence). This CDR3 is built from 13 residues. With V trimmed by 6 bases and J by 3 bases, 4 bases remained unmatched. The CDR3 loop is CASSDRAKETQYF. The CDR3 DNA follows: TGTGCCAGTAGCGACAGGGCGAAAGAGACCCAGTACTTC.

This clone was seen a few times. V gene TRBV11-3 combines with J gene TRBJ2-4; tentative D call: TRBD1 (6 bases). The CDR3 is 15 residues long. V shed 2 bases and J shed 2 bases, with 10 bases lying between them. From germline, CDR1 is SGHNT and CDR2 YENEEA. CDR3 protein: CASSLQGNPKNIQYF. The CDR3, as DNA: TGTGCCAGCAGCTTACAGGGGAATCCCAAAAACATTCAGTACTTC.

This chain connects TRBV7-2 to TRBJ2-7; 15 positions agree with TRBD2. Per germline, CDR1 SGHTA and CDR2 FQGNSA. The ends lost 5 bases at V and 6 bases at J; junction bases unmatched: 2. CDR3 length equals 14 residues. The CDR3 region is CASSLGLAGGEQYF. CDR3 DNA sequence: TGTGCCAGCAGCCTGGGACTAGCGGGAGGCGAGCAGTACTTC.